These T cell receptor beta chains were read from a single sample in a study of vaccination effects on CD4 cells after COVID-19. The antigens these receptors bind are not known. TCRdb's table, derived via immunoSEQ multiplex PCR, lists solely in-frame clones and lacks some. Of 30,000 to 40,000 clones in the sample, roughly 60% were seen once. The source was CD4+ T cells from PBMCs cultured with SARS-CoV-2 spike peptides, collected after COVID-19 vaccination. The receptors were gathered from a human donor who received a COVID-19 vaccine. The CDR3 runs from the conserved cysteine through the conserved F or W. Rows give clone size only sometimes, using once, few, many, or a class for an expanded clone.

cdr3_aa: CASSFGTGYNEQFF
v_call: TRBV5-1
clone_size: -

cdr3_aa: CASSIRAGEAYEQYF
v_call: TRBV19
clone_size: few

cdr3_aa: CAISESGPSFLGQPQHF
v_call: TRBV10-3
clone_size: -

cdr3_aa: CASSLGLAGDRQTLYEQYF
v_call: TRBV4-1
clone_size: -

cdr3_aa: CASSQGRQTAYEQYF
v_call: TRBV4-2
clone_size: few

cdr3_aa: CASNLMGPATNEKLFF
v_call: TRBV7-2
clone_size: -

cdr3_aa: CASSISKKYF
v_call: TRBV2
clone_size: -

cdr3_aa: CASSGAGPTQETQYF
v_call: TRBV5-1
clone_size: -

cdr3_aa: CASTGLAAGANVLTF
v_call: TRBV19
clone_size: -

cdr3_aa: CATGTGNEQFF
v_call: TRBV24-1
clone_size: -

cdr3_aa: CASSFTGITEAFF
v_call: TRBV11-3
clone_size: few

cdr3_aa: CASSVSGTSGDNEQFF
v_call: TRBV11-2
clone_size: -

cdr3_aa: CASSQDQGTGELFF
v_call: TRBV3-1/TRBV3-2
clone_size: few

cdr3_aa: CASSFERGASTDTQYF
v_call: TRBV5-1
clone_size: once

cdr3_aa: CASSPDRLSNQPQHF
v_call: TRBV7-6
clone_size: -

cdr3_aa: CASSDPGTWTYNEQFF
v_call: TRBV10-2
clone_size: -

cdr3_aa: CASRPSLGQGANTGELFF
v_call: TRBV27
clone_size: -

cdr3_aa: CASSMSASSPTYEQYF
v_call: TRBV19
clone_size: -

cdr3_aa: CSVDQGRRGNTIYF
v_call: TRBV29-1
clone_size: -

cdr3_aa: CASGNSGSNEQFF
v_call: TRBV2
clone_size: -

cdr3_aa: CASGLGGVGTEAFF
v_call: TRBV12-5
clone_size: -

cdr3_aa: CASNSLGSTDTQYF
v_call: TRBV6-5
clone_size: -

cdr3_aa: CASGPRTYRVTEAFF
v_call: TRBV12-5
clone_size: -

cdr3_aa: CASSPQSGNQETQYF
v_call: TRBV18
clone_size: -

cdr3_aa: CAISRTDYGYTF
v_call: TRBV10-3
clone_size: -

cdr3_aa: CASSLSSGTSGRYEQYF
v_call: TRBV27
clone_size: -

cdr3_aa: CASSPRTTYGYTF
v_call: TRBV5-1
clone_size: -

cdr3_aa: CASSFRYGYTF
v_call: TRBV13
clone_size: -

cdr3_aa: CASSAGTEGYF
v_call: TRBV2
clone_size: -

cdr3_aa: CASEEVPRQPQHF
v_call: TRBV6-5
clone_size: -

cdr3_aa: CASSRLEVNTGELFF
v_call: TRBV9
clone_size: few

cdr3_aa: CASSLATGSYNEQYF
v_call: TRBV5-1
clone_size: -

cdr3_aa: CATSDIGKGAGNYGYTF
v_call: TRBV24-1
clone_size: -

cdr3_aa: CASSTRTGPSYEQYF
v_call: TRBV5-1
clone_size: -

cdr3_aa: CATSDSTGLPWGELFF
v_call: TRBV24-1
clone_size: -

cdr3_aa: CASSDSTVNYGYTF
v_call: TRBV6-4
clone_size: -

cdr3_aa: CASSSGTSGTYEQYF
v_call: TRBV7-2
clone_size: -

cdr3_aa: CASSKAAVSGNTIYF
v_call: TRBV5-6
clone_size: -

cdr3_aa: CASRKDNYGYTF
v_call: TRBV5-1
clone_size: once

cdr3_aa: CASSFFLGSSYEQFF
v_call: TRBV7-8
clone_size: -

cdr3_aa: CAISGRLAGEFETQYF
v_call: TRBV10-3
clone_size: -

cdr3_aa: CASSVEVGTSGWNEQFF
v_call: TRBV9
clone_size: few

cdr3_aa: CASSPRSDTEAFF
v_call: TRBV14
clone_size: few

cdr3_aa: CASSYSASPNTGELFF
v_call: TRBV6-5
clone_size: -

cdr3_aa: CASSGTGGNQPQHF
v_call: TRBV10-1
clone_size: -

cdr3_aa: CASSRGTSGGARYGEQFF
v_call: TRBV5-4
clone_size: -

cdr3_aa: CASSLGQENSPLHF
v_call: TRBV5-1
clone_size: -

cdr3_aa: CASSLAIGQPQHF
v_call: TRBV7-2
clone_size: -

cdr3_aa: CASVGGGETQYF
v_call: TRBV12-3/TRBV12-4
clone_size: -

cdr3_aa: CAISESTSDSNEQFF
v_call: TRBV10-3
clone_size: -

cdr3_aa: CASSPFGQGTEAFF
v_call: TRBV18
clone_size: -

cdr3_aa: CASSYEAGKAQYF
v_call: TRBV6-5
clone_size: -

cdr3_aa: CASSRGTGWHILSGNTIYF
v_call: TRBV28
clone_size: -

cdr3_aa: CASSLDPGTSGNTIYF
v_call: TRBV28
clone_size: -

cdr3_aa: CASNGASRGFSNYGYTF
v_call: TRBV19
clone_size: -